Listed below are T cell receptor beta chains from one sample, sequenced in a study of low-dose radiotherapy and immunotherapy resistance in tumors. Via MiXCR, TCRdb re-called the reads, giving one row per CDR3 protein. The table records over 55,000 distinct CDR3 sequences, roughly 30% of them present only once. The specimen was PBMCs, collected before treatment. All receptors derive from a female donor with ovarian cancer. CDR3s include the opening cysteine and the closing phenylalanine or tryptophan. Each record gives: D gene, CDR3 length, J gene, clone size, V gene, CDR3 DNA, CDR3 protein. A D gene is named only where the DNA matches it firmly. Only part of the rows carry a size: once, few, many, or a class if the clone is expanded.

>.|17|TRBJ2-6|.|TRBV28
TGTGCCAGCAGTTTAGTCTCCGGGCTAGAAGGGGCCAACGTCCTGACTTTC
CASSLVSGLEGANVLTF
>.|14|TRBJ1-2|many|TRBV9
TGTGCCAGCAGCGTAGCTGGGGATTATGCGGGCTACACCTTC
CASSVAGDYAGYTF
>.|16|TRBJ2-1|many|TRBV5-1
TGCGCCAGCAGGCTTAGCCGGAGCGGCTACTACAATGAGCAGTTCTTC
CASRLSRSGYYNEQFF
>.|14|TRBJ1-1|.|TRBV3-1
TGTGCCAGCAGCCCTAATTTGGGGAACACTGAAGCTTTCTTT
CASSPNLGNTEAFF
>.|12|TRBJ2-5|many|TRBV6-2/TRBV6-3
TGTGCCAGCAGTGTGGCGGCAAAGACCCAGTACTTC
CASSVAAKTQYF
>.|15|TRBJ2-2|many|TRBV6-2/TRBV6-3
TGTGCCAGCAGTTACCAGGGTGAGAACACCGGGGAGCTGTTTTTT
CASSYQGENTGELFF
>.|15|TRBJ2-5|many|TRBV18
TGTGCCAGCTCACCACTTGGACGGATTAAAGAGACCCAGTACTTC
CASSPLGRIKETQYF
>.|14|TRBJ2-5|.|TRBV5-4
TGTGCCAGCAGCTGGCCCGGGGGCGGTGAGACCCAGTACTTC
CASSWPGGGETQYF
>TRBD2|16|TRBJ2-2|many|TRBV20-1
TGCAGTGCTAGACCTAGCGGGGGATTAAGCACCGGGGAGCTGTTTTTT
CSARPSGGLSTGELFF
>.|14|TRBJ2-2|many|TRBV28
TGTGCCAGCCTTCGGACCCCTAACACCGGGGAGCTGTTTTTT
CASLRTPNTGELFF
>.|12|TRBJ2-2|many|TRBV6-1
TGTGCCAGCAGTGTTTTGTCCGGGGAGCTGTTTTTT
CASSVLSGELFF
>TRBD2|16|TRBJ2-2|many|TRBV7-3
TGTGCCAGCAGCTTAGCCGGGAGGACGAACACCGGGGAGCTGTTTTTT
CASSLAGRTNTGELFF
>TRBD1|17|TRBJ2-6|many|TRBV6-5
TGTGCCAGCAGTGACAGACAGGGTAACGCTGGGGCCAACGTCCTGACTTTC
CASSDRQGNAGANVLTF
>TRBD2|14|TRBJ2-1|.|TRBV12-3/TRBV12-4
TGTGCCAGTGCGCTGGCGGGAGGGCCTTATGAGCAGTTCTTC
CASALAGGPYEQFF
>TRBD1|13|TRBJ2-7|many|TRBV29-1
TGCAGCGTTGTATCAGGGGGCGCTTACGAGCAGTACTTC
CSVVSGGAYEQYF
>.|15|TRBJ2-7|medium-sized|TRBV4-2
TGTGCCAGCAGCCAAGAGCCCGGGACCGCCTACGAGCAGTACTTC
CASSQEPGTAYEQYF
>.|17|TRBJ2-5|many|TRBV28
TGTGCCAGCAGTCTCACCCGAGGTGGGGGACCTCAAGAGACCCAGTACTTC
CASSLTRGGGPQETQYF
>.|16|TRBJ1-4|few|TRBV2
TGTGCCAGCAGTATCGACCAGGGCGGGGGGCATGAAAAACTGTTTTTT
CASSIDQGGGHEKLFF
>TRBD2|17|TRBJ2-3|.|TRBV3-1
TGTGCCAGCAGCCAACGGGGGGCGGGGGGGCCTGTAGATACGCAGTATTTT
CASSQRGAGGPVDTQYF
>TRBD1|16|TRBJ1-3|many|TRBV18
TGTGCCAGCTCACCCCGACAGGGAAGAACTGGAAACACCATATATTTT
CASSPRQGRTGNTIYF
>TRBD1|14|TRBJ2-1|.|TRBV9
TGTGCCAGCAGCGTATACGGGACAGGGAGTGAGCAGTTCTTC
CASSVYGTGSEQFF
>TRBD1|14|TRBJ1-1|many|TRBV20-1
TGCAGTGCTAGGGACAGGGGGGTTGAGACTGAAGCTTTCTTT
CSARDRGVETEAFF
>.|12|TRBJ1-1|few|TRBV28
TGTGCCAGCAGCCCTCAGTACACTGAAGCTTTCTTT
CASSPQYTEAFF
>.|16|TRBJ2-1|.|TRBV7-2
TGTGCCAGCAGCTCCCCTGGCAGGGGCCGCTACAATGAGCAGTTCTTC
CASSSPGRGRYNEQFF
>.|13|TRBJ2-2|many|TRBV27
TGTGCCAGCAGCTCACGACAGGCCGGGGAGCTGTTTTTT
CASSSRQAGELFF
>.|15|TRBJ1-1|many|TRBV28
TGTGCCAGCAGTTTCGGGCGGAATCGCGACACTGAAGCTTTCTTT
CASSFGRNRDTEAFF
>.|14|TRBJ1-5|many|TRBV5-1
TGCGCCAGCAGCTTGGTTTCAGGCAATCAGCCCCAGCATTTT
CASSLVSGNQPQHF
>.|14|TRBJ2-7|many|TRBV19
TGTGCCAGTAGCTGGAGGCTGCAGCTCGGGGAGCAGTACTTC
CASSWRLQLGEQYF
>.|14|TRBJ2-5|.|TRBV24-1
TGTGCCACCAGTGATATGAGCAAAGGGGAGACCCAGTACTTC
CATSDMSKGETQYF
>.|15|TRBJ2-2|few|TRBV11-1
TGTGCCAGCAGCCGACGGGACTTCTACACCGGGGAGCTGTTTTTT
CASSRRDFYTGELFF
>.|16|TRBJ1-3|many|TRBV4-3
TGCGCCAGCAGCCAAGTTACCGGCATCTCTGGAAACACCATATATTTT
CASSQVTGISGNTIYF